The 15 T cell receptor beta chains presented below share a single source sample, sequenced in a study. MiXCR, run by TCRdb on the 5' RACE reads, gives a single entry per CDR3 protein. Of about 43,000 distinct CDR3 sequences listed, roughly a fifth are singletons. The sorted Tregs were CD4+CD25+CD127-/low cells. Sequencing was done on a sample of Tregs sorted from a lymph node. The source is a female donor with breast cancer.

DNA of the CDR3: TGTGCCAGCAGTTACCCCGGACCCTACAATGAGCAGTTCTTC. Its translation: CASSYPGPYNEQFF. This rearrangement joins TRBV6-6 to TRBJ2-1, with D uncertain. Trimming took 2 bases from V and 2 from J, leaving 7 bases between them. This CDR3 has 14 amino acids. Looked up from germline, CDR1 is MNHNY and CDR2 is SVGAGI (reference sequence).

This clonotype turned up a few times. CDR3 coding DNA: TGCGCCAGCACCCCTAGCGGGAGGGCCACCGGGGAGCTGTTTTTT. Protein sequence: CASTPSGRATGELFF. The gene calls are TRBV5-1 and TRBJ2-2; 12 bases map to TRBD2. Trimming took 6 bases from V and 4 from J; bases not matched to a gene: 4. In germline, CDR1 is SGHRS, CDR2 YFSETQ. The CDR3 runs 15 residues.

This clonotype has only a few counts. The chain couples TRBV6-1 to TRBJ2-1; the match to TRBD2 covers 9 bases. The CDR3 is 16 residues long. The ends lost 2 bases at V and 5 bases at J; junction bases unmatched: 7. Per the germline V gene, CDR1 is MNHNS and CDR2 is SASEGT. The DNA of the CDR3 is TGTGCCAGCAGTGAAACCCCCAGCGGGGGGCACAATGAGCAGTTCTTC. Protein: CASSETPSGGHNEQFF.

The chain couples TRBV12-3 or TRBV12-4 to TRBJ1-1, with D possibly matching TRBD1 (5 bases). Trimming shortened V by 6 bases and J by 0 bases, and 14 bases separated the two germline ends. The CDR3 extends over 15 amino acids. The CDR3 loop is CASREEDSMNTEAFF. As DNA, the CDR3 is TGTGCCAGCAGGGAGGAAGACAGCATGAACACTGAAGCTTTCTTT.

This clonotype was observed many times. The rearrangement joins TRBV5-1 to TRBJ2-2; D gene uncertain. The CDR3 is 12 residues long. Deletions cut 2 bases from V and 4 bases from J, with 3 bases between. Germline V CDR1 and CDR2: SGHRS, YFSETQ. In nucleotides, the CDR3 is TGCGCCAGCAGCTTCATCACCGGGGAGCTGTTTTTT. The encoded protein is CASSFITGELFF.

There are a few counts of this clonotype. The rearrangement joins TRBV5-1 to TRBJ2-3, with D tentatively TRBD1 (5 bases). V lost 4 bases, J lost 0 bases, and 12 bases lay in between. The CDR3 totals 15 residues. The V gene's germline CDR1 is SGHRS and CDR2 YFSETQ. CDR3 amino acids: CASSPTETSTDTQYF. The CDR3, as DNA: TGCGCCAGCAGCCCGACAGAGACTAGCACAGATACGCAGTATTTT.

The V and J genes are TRBV5-6 and TRBJ1-6; weak D call: TRBD1 (5 bases). The V gene lost 3 bases and the J gene lost 8 bases, with 12 bases spanning the gap. CDR1 is SGHDT and CDR2 is YYEEEE in the germline V gene. The CDR3 runs to 14 residues. CDR3 bases: TGTGCCAGCAGCTGGGGACGAGGGGATTCACCCCTCCACTTT. Translating gives CASSWGRGDSPLHF.

The chain employs TRBV29-1 and TRBJ2-7; 10 nucleotides agree with TRBD1. After removal of 6 bases from V and 4 bases from J, the junction contained 18 bases not matched to a gene. The CDR3 covers 17 residues. The V gene's germline CDR1 is SQVTM and CDR2 ANQGSEA. DNA for the CDR3: TGCAGCGTGGGGGCGACAGGGGGCGCGAGTAAGACGTACGAGCAGTACTTC. Translation: CSVGATGGASKTYEQYF.

CDR3 protein: CASSYRDNQETQYF. DNA of the CDR3: TGTGCCAGCAGTTACCGGGACAATCAAGAGACCCAGTACTTC. The chain carries TRBV6-6 and TRBJ2-5; weak D call: TRBD1 (6 bases). Germline V gene sequence: CDR1 MNHNY, CDR2 SVGAGI (reference sequence). The CDR3 consists of 14 residues. Deletions cut 2 bases from V and 2 bases from J, with 9 bases between.

This clonotype occurred a few times. A read error may be the cause here, since a much bigger clone is one base away. The V call is TRBV5-1, the J call TRBJ2-1, with 8 bases that match TRBD2. This CDR3 region has 14 residues. The J segment lost 8 bases and the V segment lost 2 bases, leaving 6 bases of the junction unmatched. Germline V lookup: CDR1 SGHRS, CDR2 YFSETQ. CDR3 residues: CASSFSGKNDEQFF. As DNA, the CDR3 is TGCGCCAGCAGCTTTAGCGGGAAGAACGATGAGCAGTTCTTC.

This clonotype was seen many times. This chain connects TRBV4-1 to TRBJ2-7, with 11 bases identical to TRBD1. Trimming removed 1 base from V and 6 bases from J; junction bases left unmatched: 5. CDR3 length: 15 residues. CDR1 is MGHRA and CDR2 is YSYEKL in the germline V gene. This chain's CDR3 is CASSQVDRGRFEQYF. CDR3 in DNA: TGCGCCAGCAGCCAAGTGGACAGGGGGCGGTTCGAGCAGTACTTC.

The chain uses TRBV20-1 and TRBJ2-1; 8 bases align to TRBD2. This CDR3 is 14 amino acids long. With V trimmed by 5 bases and J by 3 bases, 6 bases remained unmatched. From germline, CDR1 is DFQATT and CDR2 SNEGSKA (reference sequence). The chain's CDR3 is CSAGTRDDYNEQFF. The CDR3 DNA reads TGCAGTGCTGGGACTAGAGACGACTACAATGAGCAGTTCTTC.

The chain carries TRBV7-9 and TRBJ2-5, with D tentatively TRBD2 (5 bases). Germline values: CDR1 SEHNR, CDR2 FQNEAQ (reference sequence). Deletions cut 5 bases from V and 2 bases from J, with 18 bases between. The CDR3 sequence is 16 residues long. Here the CDR3 reads CASSRNMGRGQETQYF. CDR3 in DNA: TGTGCCAGCAGCCGCAACATGGGTCGAGGGCAAGAGACCCAGTACTTC.

This clonotype was recorded at least ten times. The chain is built from TRBV20-1 and TRBJ2-7, with D possibly matching TRBD2 (6 bases). Trimming pared 1 base from V and 4 bases from J, leaving 20 bases between. CDR3 length: 16 residues. Per the germline V gene, CDR1 is DFQATT and CDR2 is SNEGSKA (reference sequence). The CDR3 sequence is CSARGFLASGGYEQYF. In nucleotides, the CDR3 is TGCAGTGCTAGAGGTTTTCTAGCGTCAGGAGGTTACGAGCAGTACTTC.

This clonotype was seen a few times. V is TRBV13 and J is TRBJ1-5; no definite D call. V gave up 4 bases and J gave up 7 bases, with 11 bases separating them. Germline V gives CDR1 PRHDT, CDR2 FYEKMQ (reference sequence). The CDR3 has 13 amino acids. The CDR3 is CASSYGIAQPQHF. The CDR3 DNA is TGTGCCAGCAGCTACGGTATTGCCCAGCCCCAGCATTTT.